The clone carrying this T cell receptor beta chain appeared many times. This record comes from a study of T cells in Graves' hyperthyroidism and ophthalmopathy. Amplification yielded TCR beta CDR3 regions, with RNA transcripts as the source. In the first-round RT-PCR of the TCR CDR3, the HTBI primer set was used. TCRdb re-called the multiplex PCR reads through MiXCR, storing one row per CDR3 protein. Among more than 500,000 distinct CDR3 sequences listed, approximately 14% were seen once. The TCR originated in a woman between 35 and 50 years old with Graves' ophthalmopathy. Sequencing was performed on blood.

CDR3 nucleotide sequence: TGTGCCAGCAGAACAGGTGTTAGCAATCAGCCCCAGCATTTT. Its translation is CASRTGVSNQPQHF. V gene TRBV12-3 or TRBV12-4 combines with J gene TRBJ1-5; a weak D match, TRBD1 (5 bases). The CDR3 is made up of 14 amino acids. The V and J ends lost 6 bases and 0 bases respectively, with 9 bases between them.